The next 23 T cell receptor beta chains were all read from a single sample in a study of T cell repertoires in cytomegalovirus infection (dated by TCRdb to the late 2010s). Sequenced using an Illumina HiSeq 1500. TCRdb's own reprocessing of the public reads used fastp at Q25 and MiXCR and kept productive beta chains. Merged by CDR3 protein, the rows form single entries marked with the most common genes and DNA. Recorded for this sample are approximately 500,000 distinct CDR3 sequences; about 17% of them occurred a single time. The ten largest make up roughly a quarter of the sample. The sample comprised CD8+ T cells from PBMCs. These receptors were obtained from a human donor in good health (CMV status not recorded). Some clones in this sample may be carry-over from other donors' samples.

This clonotype was counted many times. The rearrangement links TRBV12-3 or TRBV12-4 to TRBJ1-3; D possibly corresponds to TRBD1 (5 bases). The CDR3 length is 13 residues. V gave up 8 bases and J gave up 1 base, with 9 bases separating them. In nucleotides, the CDR3 is TGTGCCAGCTCAGGACATTCTGGAAACACCATATATTTT. Translation gives CASSGHSGNTIYF.

This clonotype was recorded many times. The V call is TRBV25-1, the J call TRBJ1-2, with D uncertain. The CDR3 covers 16 residues. Per germline, CDR1 MGHDK and CDR2 SYGVNS. V lost 4 bases, J lost 5 bases, and 20 bases lay in between. CDR3 amino acids: CASSGTAHRFPYGYTF. The CDR3 nucleotides are TGTGCCAGCAGTGGGACTGCTCACCGGTTCCCTTATGGCTACACCTTC.

The CDR3 region has the DNA TGTGCCAGCAGCCAGAAAAGCGGGAGGGCACGGTATACGCAGTATTTT. Residues: CASSQKSGRARYTQYF. This chain connects TRBV4-2 to TRBJ2-3; 10 bases match TRBD2. Germline V gene lookup returns CDR1 LGHNA and CDR2 YNFKEQ. V was clipped by 3 bases and J by 7 bases; unmatched bases: 10. The CDR3 consists of 16 residues.

This clonotype was detected many times. This rearrangement joins TRBV12-3 or TRBV12-4 to TRBJ1-5; D might be TRBD1 (5 bases). Trimming left V 2 bases short and J 6 bases short, with 8 bases between. The CDR3 totals 13 residues. The CDR3 coding sequence is TGTGCCAGCAGTTTATCAGGGCGTCAGCCCCAGCATTTT. It is translated as CASSLSGRQPQHF.

This clonotype was detected ten times or more. This chain joins TRBV7-2 and TRBJ1-1; D gene unclear. V was shortened by 2 bases and J by 5 bases, with 12 bases between the two germline ends. CDR1 SGHTA and CDR2 FQGNSA come from the germline V gene. The CDR3 sequence is 14 residues long. CDR3 DNA: TGTGCCAGCAGCTTACGGCAGGTGGTAACTGAAGCTTTCTTT. This gives the protein CASSLRQVVTEAFF. Full variable domain (remainder filled in from reference TRBV7-2 and TRBJ1-1): GAGVSQSPSNKVTEKGKDVELRCDPISGHTALYWYRQSLGQGLEFLIYFQGNSAPDKSGLPSDRFSAERTGGSVSTLTIQRTQQEDSAVYLCASSLRQVVTEAFFGQGTRLTVV.

There are a few counts of this clonotype. The chain has TRBV29-1 and TRBJ2-2, with 7 nucleotides matching TRBD2. The CDR3 loop spans 15 amino acids. The germline V gene has CDR1 SQVTM and CDR2 ANQGSEA. V lost 2 bases and J lost 2; bases outside the gene matches: 5. DNA for the CDR3: TGCAGCGTTGAAAAGGGACTAAAAAACACCGGGGAGCTGTTTTTT. The encoded protein is CSVEKGLKNTGELFF.

This clonotype showed up many times. The J gene is TRBJ2-7, the V gene TRBV7-9, with a possible D match to TRBD1 (6 bases). The germline CDR1 and CDR2 sequences are SEHNR and FQNEAQ (reference sequence). The CDR3 loop spans 15 amino acids. Trimming cost V 4 bases and J 4 bases, with 17 bases left between them. CDR3 DNA: TGTGCCAGCAGCTCCCCCCCCAGGGGTCAATACGAGCAGTACTTC. Translating gives CASSSPPRGQYEQYF.

In its sample, this clonotype was seen many times. The V gene is TRBV7-6, the J gene TRBJ1-3; D call uncertain. V shed 5 bases and J shed 8 bases, with 16 bases lying between them. CDR3 length equals 14 residues. Germline assignment: CDR1 SGHVS and CDR2 FNYEAQ. DNA of the CDR3: TGTGCCAGCAGCCCCAGTATGGGGAGGCACACCATATATTTT. It is translated as CASSPSMGRHTIYF.

This clonotype was recorded at least ten times. This chain connects TRBV12-5 to TRBJ1-2; TRBD1 might be the D (5 bases). The CDR3 length is 17 residues. Germline CDR1 and CDR2: LGHNT and FRNRAP. Trimming stripped 1 base from V and 4 bases from J, with 19 bases between. CDR3 DNA: TGTGCTAGTGGTTTGGGAGTCGCGGGGCAGGCGCTCTATGGCTACACCTTC. Translating it yields CASGLGVAGQALYGYTF.

This clonotype occurred a few times. In DNA form, the CDR3 reads TGTGCCAGCTCACCTATCGACACCTGGGGCTACGAGCAGTACTTC. This codes for CASSPIDTWGYEQYF. This rearrangement joins TRBV18 to TRBJ2-7; D not certain. V was trimmed by 3 bases and J by 3 bases, leaving 15 bases between them. From germline, CDR1 is KGHSH and CDR2 LQKENI. CDR3 length: 15 amino acids.

This clonotype has only a few counts. The chain's CDR3 is CASTGLTGELFF. The CDR3 DNA follows: TGTGCCAGCACTGGGCTCACCGGGGAGCTGTTTTTT. The chain combines TRBV9 with TRBJ2-2, with D uncertain. In germline, CDR1 is SGDLS, CDR2 YYNGEE. V was clipped by 6 bases and J by 4 bases, with 7 bases between them. The CDR3 is made up of 12 amino acids.

This clonotype was observed at least ten times. A read error may produce the germline difference seen at one junction end. The chain employs TRBV4-1 and TRBJ1-1; tentative D call: TRBD1 (6 bases). The V gene's germline CDR1 is MGHRA and CDR2 YSYEKL. CDR3 length: 11 residues. Here the CDR3 reads CASSQGTEAFF. The CDR3 DNA sequence: TGTGCCAGCAGCCAGGGGACTGAAGCTTTCTTT.

This clonotype was found many times. The V call is TRBV12-3 or TRBV12-4, the J call TRBJ1-2; 9 bases map to TRBD1. This CDR3 comprises 14 residues. V lost 5 bases to trimming and J lost 7 bases; unmatched junction nucleotides: 8. The CDR3 DNA follows: TGTGCCAGCAGTCCCGGGACAGGGTTGGGTGGCTACACCTTC. This gives the protein CASSPGTGLGGYTF.

In its sample, this clonotype was seen many times. The chain joins TRBV7-3 to TRBJ2-3; D is possibly TRBD1 (5 bases). CDR3 size: 15 residues. Trimming stripped 1 base from V and 2 bases from J, with 10 bases between. From germline, CDR1 is SGHTA and CDR2 FQGTGA. The CDR3 region has the DNA TGTGCCAGCAGCTTAAGACCGGACATCACAGATACGCAGTATTTT. Protein sequence: CASSLRPDITDTQYF.

This clonotype was picked up many times. This chain uses TRBV7-8 with TRBJ2-5; a possible D gene is TRBD1 (6 bases). Trimming took off 7 bases at V and 1 base at J, with 13 bases between the two ends. The germline gives CDR1 SGHVS, CDR2 FQNEAQ. This CDR3 region has 14 residues. The CDR3 DNA reads as TGTGCCAGCACCCTTACGGACAGCCAAGAGACCCAGTACTTC. Its protein is CASTLTDSQETQYF.

This clonotype was recorded at least ten times. The chain has TRBV6-1 and TRBJ2-7; 11 bases are a match to TRBD1. V lost 8 bases, J lost 3 bases, and 3 bases stayed unmatched. This CDR3 spans 13 amino acids. Germline V gene lookup returns CDR1 MNHNS and CDR2 SASEGT. The CDR3 DNA sequence: TGTGCCAGCCCCGGGACAGGGGGCTACGAGCAGTACTTC. This encodes CASPGTGGYEQYF.

The table lists this clonotype with a count of one. V is TRBV19 and J is TRBJ1-1; unclear D gene. Germline loops: CDR1 LNHDA, CDR2 SQIVND (reference sequence). Trimming shortened V by 10 bases and J by 0 bases, and 6 bases separated the two germline ends. This CDR3 is 11 amino acids long. The CDR3 here is CATVVNTEAFF. For the CDR3, the DNA is TGTGCCACCGTAGTGAACACTGAAGCTTTCTTT.

J is TRBJ2-1 and V is TRBV9, with 10 bases identical to TRBD2. V was clipped by 2 bases and J by 5 bases; unmatched bases: 4. Per the germline V gene, CDR1 is SGDLS and CDR2 is YYNGEE. This CDR3 contains 15 residues. As DNA, the CDR3 is TGTGCCAGCAGCGTTAGCGGGGGGCGGAACAATGAGCAGTTCTTC. This encodes CASSVSGGRNNEQFF.

The chain combines TRBV15 with TRBJ1-1; 7 positions match TRBD1. The V gene end was trimmed by 3 bases and the J gene end by 6 bases; junction bases not matched to a gene: 4. Germline V gene data show CDR1 as LNHNV and CDR2 as YYDKDF (reference sequence). This CDR3 contains 13 residues. The CDR3, as DNA: TGTGCCACCAGCAGTACTAGGGGGCCTGAAGCTTTCTTT. Amino acid sequence: CATSSTRGPEAFF.

This clonotype was counted a few times. The V gene is TRBV19, the J gene TRBJ1-1; a possible D gene is TRBD1 (5 bases). V lost 8 bases to trimming and J lost 3 bases, with 25 bases between them. CDR3 length: 17 amino acids. Germline V gives CDR1 LNHDA, CDR2 SQIVND (reference sequence). The CDR3 loop is CASQGAAYSEEDTEAFF. CDR3 sequence (DNA): TGTGCCAGTCAGGGAGCGGCATACTCAGAGGAGGACACTGAAGCTTTCTTT.

This clonotype has at least ten counts. The rearrangement uses TRBV5-4 and TRBJ2-1; TRBD1 might be the D (5 bases). Looked up from germline, CDR1 is SGHNT and CDR2 is YYREEE (reference sequence). V dropped 2 bases and J dropped 5 bases, with 8 bases sitting between them. CDR3 size: 13 residues. For the CDR3, the DNA is TGTGCCAGCAGCTTAAGGGGTAACAATGAGCAGTTCTTC. Its protein product is CASSLRGNNEQFF.

J is TRBJ2-7 and V is TRBV5-5; 10 bases match TRBD2. CDR1 SGHKS and CDR2 YYEKEE come from the germline V gene (reference sequence). V was clipped by 4 bases and J by 2 bases; unmatched bases: 6. CDR3 length: 15 amino acids. DNA of the CDR3: TGTGCCAGCAGCCCACTAGCGGGGAGAACCTACGAGCAGTACTTC. Translated, it gives CASSPLAGRTYEQYF.

The genes are TRBV20-1 and TRBJ1-5, with D possibly being TRBD1 (6 bases). V gave up 0 bases and J gave up 5 bases, with 20 bases separating them. The CDR3 totals 17 residues. From germline, CDR1 is DFQATT and CDR2 SNEGSKA (reference sequence). The CDR3 spells CSARESPAGGLDQPQHF. DNA for the CDR3: TGCAGTGCTAGAGAATCTCCGGCGGGGGGGCTTGATCAGCCCCAGCATTTT.